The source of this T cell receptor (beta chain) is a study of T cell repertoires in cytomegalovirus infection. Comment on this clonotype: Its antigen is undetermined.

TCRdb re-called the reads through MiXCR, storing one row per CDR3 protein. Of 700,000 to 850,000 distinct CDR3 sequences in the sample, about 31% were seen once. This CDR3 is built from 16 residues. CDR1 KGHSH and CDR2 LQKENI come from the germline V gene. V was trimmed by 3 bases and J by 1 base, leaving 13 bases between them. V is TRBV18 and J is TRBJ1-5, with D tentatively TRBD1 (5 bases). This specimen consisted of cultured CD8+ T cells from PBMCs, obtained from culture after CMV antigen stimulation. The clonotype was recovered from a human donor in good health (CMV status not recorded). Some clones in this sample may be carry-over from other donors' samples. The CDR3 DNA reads TGTGCCAGCTCACCCCCCGGACAAGGGAGCAATCAGCCCCAGCATTTT. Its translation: CASSPPGQGSNQPQHF.